A single sample is the source of the 8 T cell receptor beta chains below, sequenced in a study of graft-versus-host responses after intestinal transplantation. Assay used: immunoSEQ multiplex PCR; TCRdb lists only in-frame clones, some missing. The table includes 50,000 to 55,000 clones, roughly nine tenths detected once. For these TCRs, the target antigens are not known. The material was unstimulated CD4+ T cells sorted from spleen or lymph node cells, obtained before transplant. These receptors came from a human donor who was the organ donor for an intestinal transplant.

The V and J genes are TRBV15 and TRBJ2-5; no clear D gene. CDR3 length equals 12 residues. The germline CDR1 and CDR2 sequences are LNHNV and YYDKDF (reference sequence). Trimming shortened V by 0 bases and J by 7 bases, and 6 bases separated the two germline ends. The CDR3, as DNA: TGTGCCACCAGCAGAGATACTGGGACCCAGTACTTC. Protein sequence: CATSRDTGTQYF.

The V gene is TRBV5-4, the J gene TRBJ1-2; D is possibly TRBD1 (6 bases). V gave up 0 bases and J gave up 5 bases, with 8 bases separating them. The CDR3 runs to 13 residues. Germline values: CDR1 SGHNT, CDR2 YYREEE (reference sequence). The chain's CDR3 is CASSLGQEYGYTF. CDR3 DNA sequence: TGTGCCAGCAGCTTGGGACAGGAATATGGCTACACCTTC. The whole variable domain, filled in from reference TRBV5-4 and TRBJ1-2, reads ETGVTQSPTHLIKTRGQQVTLRCSSQSGHNTVSWYQQALGQGPQFIFQYYREEENGRGNFPPRFSGLQFPNYSSELNVNALELDDSALYLCASSLGQEYGYTFGSGTRLTVV.

This sequence joins TRBV7-2 and TRBJ2-5; 8 nucleotides match TRBD1. CDR3 length: 15 amino acids. V dropped 5 bases and J dropped 2; count of bases not matched to a gene: 7. Germline V lookup: CDR1 SGHTA, CDR2 FQGNSA. CDR3 residues: CASSPRTGWQETQYF. DNA of the CDR3: TGTGCCAGCAGCCCCCGGACAGGGTGGCAAGAGACCCAGTACTTC.

This clone was observed a single time. The chain uses TRBV19 and TRBJ2-5; TRBD1 aligns across 8 bases. TRBJ2-7 matches the DNA end more closely, so the J call is doubtful. Germline-derived CDR1 and CDR2 are LNHDA and SQIVND (reference sequence). This CDR3 has 15 amino acids. The CDR3 spells CASSRQDRAPYEQYF. CDR3 nucleotides: TGTGCCAGTAGTAGACAGGACAGGGCACCCTACGAGCAGTACTTC.

V is TRBV11-2 and J is TRBJ1-4, with TRBD1 matching over 7 bases. The CDR3 contains 16 residues. Germline loops: CDR1 SGHAT, CDR2 FQNNGV. Unmatched junction bases numbered 6, after V lost 5 bases and J lost 0 bases. CDR3 coding DNA: TGTGCCAGCAGCCGGGACAGACAAGCAACTAATGAAAAACTGTTTTTT. Amino acid sequence: CASSRDRQATNEKLFF.

This chain connects TRBV7-6 to TRBJ2-7; TRBD2 is a possible D gene (6 bases). V gave up 5 bases and J gave up 7 bases, with 24 bases separating them. The CDR3 contains 16 residues. CDR1 is SGHVS, CDR2 FNYEAQ, per germline. CDR3 amino acids: CASSPGSSPSVGEQYF. CDR3 DNA: TGTGCCAGCAGCCCCGGGTCTTCTCCTAGCGTGGGGGAGCAGTACTTC.

This clone appeared once. V is TRBV27 and J is TRBJ2-7; TRBD1 aligns across 7 bases. The CDR3 runs to 19 residues. The germline V gene has CDR1 MNHEY and CDR2 SMNVEV (reference sequence). J lost 2 bases, V lost 5 bases, and 21 bases had no gene match. CDR3 loop: CASSPIPGQITSLTYEQYF. CDR3 sequence (DNA): TGTGCCAGCAGTCCGATTCCGGGACAGATAACTTCTCTGACCTACGAGCAGTACTTC.

This clone appeared a single time. This chain connects TRBV11-2 to TRBJ1-1; maybe TRBD1 (5 bases). The CDR3 has 15 residues. Trimming removed 0 bases from V and 6 bases from J, with 14 bases in between. The germline CDR1 and CDR2 sequences are SGHAT and FQNNGV. CDR3 DNA sequence: TGTGCCAGCAGCTTAGACCCTGGGCGGGGGGCTGAAGCTTTCTTT. Its translation is CASSLDPGRGAEAFF.